The 29 T cell receptor beta chains listed next were all sequenced from one sample in a study of cytomegalovirus exposure and HLA in healthy donors. The PCR contained 60 Vbeta and 13 Jbeta primers. Measured with immunoSEQ multiplex PCR; TCRdb has only the in-frame clones, and not every one. The sample lists fewer than 150,000 clones, about 80% seen once, with about 10% in the top ten. Material: PBMCs. These receptors were collected from a female donor in good health and CMV-seropositive.

The chain carries TRBV19 and TRBJ1-2, with TRBD1 identical over 7 bases. The CDR3 totals 14 residues. Trimming removed 6 bases from V and 8 bases from J; junction bases left unmatched: 12. CDR1 and CDR2 (germline): LNHDA, SQIVND (reference sequence). The CDR3 sequence is CASRGGEGARGYTF. The CDR3 coding sequence is TGTGCCAGTAGAGGAGGAGAGGGGGCGCGAGGCTACACCTTC.

As regards this clone: The junction and the germline gene differ at one end; a read error may be behind it. This chain connects TRBV5-8 to TRBJ2-5; 9 bases line up with TRBD1. This CDR3 contains 14 residues. Germline V gene data show CDR1 as SGHTS and CDR2 as YDEGEE. CDR3 bases: TGTGCCAGCAACTTGGACAGGGGTTTGGAGACCCAGTACTTC. The encoded protein is CASNLDRGLETQYF.

The genes are TRBV5-1 and TRBJ2-1, with TRBD1 as a possible D gene (7 bases). Germline V gene lookup returns CDR1 SGHRS and CDR2 YFSETQ. The CDR3 is 15 amino acids. V was shortened by 4 bases and J by 7 bases, with 18 bases between the two germline ends. CDR3 residues: CASSPARAGGNEQFF. In DNA, the CDR3 is TGCGCCAGCAGCCCGGCGCGGGCAGGGGGGAATGAGCAGTTCTTC. The variable domain in full, with the rest retrieved from reference TRBV5-1 and TRBJ2-1, is KAGVTQTPRYLIKTRGQQVTLSCSPISGHRSVSWYQQTPGQGLQFLFEYFSETQRNKGNFPGRFSGRQFSNSRSEMNVSTLELGDSALYLCASSPARAGGNEQFFGPGTRLTVL.

The chain joins TRBV2 to TRBJ2-4; TRBD1 aligns across 8 bases. This CDR3 region has 14 residues. Per the germline V gene, CDR1 is SNHLY and CDR2 is FYNNEI. V shed 0 bases and J 14 bases; nucleotides not matched to a gene: 9. The CDR3 DNA reads as TGTGCCAGCAGTGAAGCACGCGGACAGGGCTCCAAGTACTTC. Amino acid sequence: CASSEARGQGSKYF.

The chain is built from TRBV7-9 and TRBJ2-5; TRBD1 might be the D (5 bases). Germline V gene sequence: CDR1 SEHNR, CDR2 FQNEAQ (reference sequence). The CDR3 is made up of 14 amino acids. V dropped 3 bases and J dropped 1 base, with 9 bases sitting between them. For the CDR3, the DNA is TGTGCCAGCAGCTTCCAGGGTTCCCAAGAGACCCAGTACTTC. Protein: CASSFQGSQETQYF.

The chain couples TRBV29-1 to TRBJ1-5, with TRBD1 matching 9 bases. The CDR3 is 14 amino acids. Germline CDR1 SQVTM, CDR2 ANQGSEA. Trimming at V came to 5 bases and at J to 7 bases, leaving 9 bases not matched to a gene. In DNA form, the CDR3 reads TGCAGCGTTAAGGACAGGGGAGGTGAGCAGCCCCAGCATTTT. Its protein product is CSVKDRGGEQPQHF.

The chain links TRBV19 to TRBJ1-5; tentative D call: TRBD1 (6 bases). Germline values: CDR1 LNHDA, CDR2 SQIVND (reference sequence). This CDR3 is built from 15 residues. The V end lost 3 bases, the J end lost 2 bases, and 11 bases lay between the germline ends. CDR3 coding DNA: TGTGCCAGTAGTATGGGGGCCAATGGCAATCAGCCCCAGCATTTT. It yields the protein CASSMGANGNQPQHF. The complete variable domain, with remaining parts taken from reference TRBV19 and TRBJ1-5, reads DGGITQSPKYLFRKEGQNVTLSCEQNLNHDAMYWYRQDPGQGLRLIYYSQIVNDFQKGDIAEGYSVSREKKESFPLTVTSAQKNPTAFYLCASSMGANGNQPQHFGDGTRLSIL.

The chain employs TRBV9 and TRBJ2-1; 9 nucleotides match TRBD2. Germline V lookup: CDR1 SGDLS, CDR2 YYNGEE. V shed 3 bases and J 10 bases; nucleotides not matched to a gene: 11. The CDR3 is 15 residues long. The CDR3 reads CASSEGTSRDWEQFF. As DNA, the CDR3 is TGTGCCAGCAGCGAGGGGACTAGCAGGGACTGGGAGCAGTTCTTC.

This clone showed up just a few times. The same CDR3 also results from other DNA sequences found in this sample. The genes are TRBV19 and TRBJ2-5, with 12 bases identical to TRBD2. The length of the CDR3 is 13 residues. The V segment lost 5 bases and the J segment 5 bases; nucleotides outside the gene matches: 0. Germline V gene data show CDR1 as LNHDA and CDR2 as SQIVND (reference sequence). Written as DNA, the CDR3 is TGTGCCAGTAGTCTAGCGGGGGGGGAGACCCAGTACTTC. The encoded protein is CASSLAGGETQYF.

The chain links TRBV30 to TRBJ1-5, with D possibly TRBD1 on 6 matching bases. V was pared by 2 bases and J by 2 bases, with 13 bases between. The CDR3 covers 15 residues. Germline CDR1 is GTSNPN and CDR2 is SVGIG (reference sequence). CDR3 in amino acids: CAWSNGQSGNQPQHF. In DNA, the CDR3 is TGTGCCTGGAGTAACGGACAGTCGGGCAATCAGCCCCAGCATTTT.

The genes are TRBV30 and TRBJ1-1; D gene uncertain. This CDR3 is built from 15 residues. The germline V and J ends were trimmed by 5 bases and 3 bases, with 19 bases remaining between them. Germline CDR1 is GTSNPN and CDR2 is SVGIG (reference sequence). The CDR3 coding sequence is TGTGCCTGGGGTCGCTCCCAGCGACGCTACACTGAAGCTTTCTTT. It codes for CAWGRSQRRYTEAFF.

The genes are TRBV5-1 and TRBJ2-5; the D gene is possibly TRBD1 (6 bases). The CDR3 consists of 17 residues. The germline V gene encodes CDR1 SGHRS and CDR2 YFSETQ. V dropped 4 bases and J dropped 2 bases, with 21 bases sitting between them. The CDR3 protein is CASSQGQNLRTQETQYF. CDR3 DNA: TGCGCCAGCAGCCAGGGGCAGAATCTTAGGACGCAAGAGACCCAGTACTTC.

The chain employs TRBV11-2 and TRBJ2-7; tentatively, D is TRBD1 (6 bases). Trimming left V 2 bases short and J 7 bases short, with 18 bases between. The V gene's germline CDR1 is SGHAT and CDR2 FQNNGV. CDR3 length: 15 amino acids. Written as DNA, the CDR3 is TGTGCCAGCAGCTTACGAGGAACAGGGATCGGGGAGCAGTACTTC. Translated: CASSLRGTGIGEQYF.

The chain couples TRBV29-1 to TRBJ1-1; D may be TRBD1 (5 bases). CDR3 length: 17 residues. CDR1 is SQVTM and CDR2 is ANQGSEA in the germline V gene. The germline V and J ends were trimmed by 0 bases and 0 bases, with 17 bases remaining between them. As DNA, the CDR3 is TGCAGCGTTGAAGATAGTAGGTCGCGGGGCCTGAACACTGAAGCTTTCTTT. Translation: CSVEDSRSRGLNTEAFF. Full variable domain (rest looked up from reference TRBV29-1 and TRBJ1-1): SAVISQKPSRDICQRGTSLTIQCQVDSQVTMMFWYRQQPGQSLTLIATANQGSEATYESGFVIDKFPISRPNLTFSTLTVSNMSPEDSSIYLCSVEDSRSRGLNTEAFFGQGTRLTVV.

The chain couples TRBV5-1 to TRBJ2-1; 9 bases fit TRBD1. Germline CDR1 and CDR2: SGHRS and YFSETQ. Unmatched junction bases numbered 2, after V lost 3 bases and J lost 7 bases. The CDR3 is made up of 13 amino acids. This chain's CDR3 is CASSSGQGNEQFF. The CDR3 region has the DNA TGCGCCAGCAGCTCCGGACAGGGGAATGAGCAGTTCTTC. Using reference TRBV5-1 and TRBJ2-1 for the parts outside the CDR3, the full variable domain is KAGVTQTPRYLIKTRGQQVTLSCSPISGHRSVSWYQQTPGQGLQFLFEYFSETQRNKGNFPGRFSGRQFSNSRSEMNVSTLELGDSALYLCASSSGQGNEQFFGPGTRLTVL.

V and J are TRBV19 and TRBJ1-1; TRBD1 is a possible D gene (5 bases). Deletions cut 5 bases from V and 5 bases from J, with 15 bases between. Germline V gives CDR1 LNHDA, CDR2 SQIVND (reference sequence). This CDR3 spans 14 amino acids. CDR3 coding DNA: TGTGCCAGTAGTGTCGCTGGGGGGAGTACTGAAGCTTTCTTT. This sequence encodes CASSVAGGSTEAFF. The whole variable domain, filled in from reference TRBV19 and TRBJ1-1, reads DGGITQSPKYLFRKEGQNVTLSCEQNLNHDAMYWYRQDPGQGLRLIYYSQIVNDFQKGDIAEGYSVSREKKESFPLTVTSAQKNPTAFYLCASSVAGGSTEAFFGQGTRLTVV.

The rearrangement links TRBV6-5 to TRBJ2-7, with 8 positions matching TRBD2. Germline loops: CDR1 MNHEY, CDR2 SVGAGI. CDR3 length: 15 residues. V trimming: 7 bases; J trimming: 1 base; junction bases outside the gene matches: 9. CDR3 residues: CASIKRRGVSYEQYF. The DNA of the CDR3 is TGTGCCAGCATCAAGCGGCGGGGGGTGTCCTACGAGCAGTACTTC.

The gene calls are TRBV5-4 and TRBJ2-5; D uncertain. V lost 0 bases and J 5 bases, leaving 5 bases between the germline ends. The CDR3 consists of 12 residues. Germline lookup yields CDR1 SGHNT and CDR2 YYREEE (reference sequence). The CDR3 DNA reads as TGTGCCAGCAGCTTGGCCCGGGAGACCCAGTACTTC. It yields the protein CASSLARETQYF.

The chain couples TRBV2 to TRBJ2-2; TRBD1 matches at 7 bases. Germline CDR1 and CDR2: SNHLY and FYNNEI. This CDR3 comprises 16 residues. After removal of 2 bases from V and 5 bases from J, the junction contained 8 bases not matched to a gene. CDR3 region: CASSELGSRGTGELFF. The CDR3 bases are TGTGCCAGCAGTGAACTCGGCTCCAGGGGGACCGGGGAGCTGTTTTTT.

The rearrangement uses TRBV5-1 and TRBJ1-1; no clear D. With 2 bases removed from V and 4 bases from J, the gap between germline ends came to 12 bases. The CDR3 runs 14 residues. The germline V gene encodes CDR1 SGHRS and CDR2 YFSETQ. The CDR3 protein is CASSFSPGSTEAFF. In nucleotides, the CDR3 is TGCGCCAGCAGCTTTAGCCCCGGGAGCACTGAAGCTTTCTTT.

This chain uses TRBV9 with TRBJ1-4; D possibly corresponds to TRBD1 (5 bases). V shed 4 bases and J shed 4 bases, with 11 bases lying between them. Germline lookup yields CDR1 SGDLS and CDR2 YYNGEE. This CDR3 region has 14 residues. CDR3 sequence reads: CASSTGQGNEKLFF. CDR3 in DNA: TGTGCCAGCAGCACCGGTCAGGGTAATGAAAAACTGTTTTTT.

The V gene is TRBV19, the J gene TRBJ2-7; 8 bases fit TRBD2. Trimming at V came to 5 bases and at J to 12 bases, leaving 15 bases not matched to a gene. The germline CDR1 and CDR2 sequences are LNHDA and SQIVND (reference sequence). The CDR3 is 14 amino acids. CDR3 DNA sequence: TGTGCCAGTAGTGCTCCGGGACTAGGGGATTTCCTGTACTTC. Its protein product is CASSAPGLGDFLYF.

V is TRBV5-4 and J is TRBJ2-3; D perhaps matches TRBD1 (5 bases). CDR3 size: 17 residues. Trimming pared 1 base from V and 0 bases from J, leaving 15 bases between. The germline V gene has CDR1 SGHNT and CDR2 YYREEE (reference sequence). In DNA, the CDR3 is TGTGCCAGCAGCTTGCCGAGCAGGGCGCCTAGCACAGATACGCAGTATTTT. This sequence encodes CASSLPSRAPSTDTQYF.

The chain uses TRBV19 and TRBJ2-4, with D tentatively TRBD2 (6 bases). With 3 bases removed from V and 7 bases from J, the gap between germline ends came to 16 bases. CDR3 length equals 15 residues. Looked up from germline, CDR1 is LNHDA and CDR2 is SQIVND (reference sequence). The CDR3 sequence is CASSIGGSLGNIQYF. The CDR3 DNA is TGTGCCAGTAGTATTGGGGGGAGCCTGGGGAACATTCAGTACTTC.

The chain couples TRBV19 to TRBJ1-4; TRBD1 aligns across 10 bases. Germline V gene lookup returns CDR1 LNHDA and CDR2 SQIVND (reference sequence). The CDR3 is made up of 13 amino acids. J was trimmed by 7 bases and V by 8 bases; bases with no gene match: 4. The CDR3 DNA reads TGTGCCAGTGCGGACAGGGGGGTTGAAAAACTGTTTTTT. It codes for CASADRGVEKLFF.

The chain carries TRBV9 and TRBJ1-1; perhaps TRBD1 as D (5 bases). The CDR3 consists of 14 residues. The germline V gene has CDR1 SGDLS and CDR2 YYNGEE. The germline V and J ends were trimmed by 0 bases and 1 base, with 7 bases remaining between them. The DNA of the CDR3 is TGTGCCAGCAGCGTAGAGGGGTGGAACACTGAAGCTTTCTTT. This codes for CASSVEGWNTEAFF.

The CDR3, as DNA: TGCGCCAGCAGCCAAGCCAGCGGGGGGCTCAGCTATGGCTACACCTTC. This encodes CASSQASGGLSYGYTF. V gene TRBV4-1 combines with J gene TRBJ1-2, with D possibly being TRBD1 (6 bases). Trimming stripped 1 base from V and 4 bases from J, with 16 bases between. This CDR3 region has 16 residues. From germline, CDR1 is MGHRA and CDR2 YSYEKL.

In this sample, this clone turned up a few times. The chain employs TRBV9 and TRBJ2-3, with D possibly matching TRBD2 (6 bases). This CDR3 comprises 15 residues. Germline lookup yields CDR1 SGDLS and CDR2 YYNGEE. Trimming took 7 bases from V and 0 from J, leaving 15 bases between them. The CDR3 region is CASAAGNPSTDTQYF. The DNA for the CDR3 is TGTGCCAGCGCGGCGGGGAACCCTAGCACAGATACGCAGTATTTT.

The chain carries TRBV29-1 and TRBJ1-3; 8 nucleotides agree with TRBD1. Trimming removed 6 bases from V and 3 bases from J; junction bases left unmatched: 7. The CDR3 is 14 amino acids. Looked up from germline, CDR1 is SQVTM and CDR2 is ANQGSEA. The CDR3 here is CSVVTGAGGNTIYF. The CDR3 coding sequence is TGCAGCGTCGTGACAGGGGCTGGTGGAAACACCATATATTTT.